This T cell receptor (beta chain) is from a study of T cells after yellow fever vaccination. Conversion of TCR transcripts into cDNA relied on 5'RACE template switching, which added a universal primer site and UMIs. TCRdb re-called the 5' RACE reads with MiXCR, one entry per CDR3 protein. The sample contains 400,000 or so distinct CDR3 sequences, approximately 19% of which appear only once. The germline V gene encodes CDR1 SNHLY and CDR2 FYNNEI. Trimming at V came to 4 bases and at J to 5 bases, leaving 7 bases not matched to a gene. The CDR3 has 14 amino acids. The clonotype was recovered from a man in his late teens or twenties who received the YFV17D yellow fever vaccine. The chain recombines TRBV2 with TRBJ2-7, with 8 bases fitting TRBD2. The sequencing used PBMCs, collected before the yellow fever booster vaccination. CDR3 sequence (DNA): TGTGCCAGCAGTGTAACAGGACTAGCTCACGAGCAGTACTTC. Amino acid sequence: CASSVTGLAHEQYF.